Below, 9 T cell receptor beta chains from the same sample are listed, as sequenced in a study of cytomegalovirus exposure and HLA in healthy donors. The PCR employed 60 Vbeta primers together with 13 Jbeta primers. Sequencing used immunoSEQ multiplex PCR; TCRdb keeps in-frame clones, though not all of them. This table holds roughly 130,000 clones, 70% to 80% found once. The material sequenced was PBMCs. The receptor source for this set is a human donor in good health.

The chain couples TRBV30 to TRBJ2-5, with 9 nucleotides matching TRBD2. V was pared by 2 bases and J by 5 bases, with 6 bases of the junction left unmatched. There are 14 residues in the CDR3. CDR1 and CDR2 from the germline V gene are GTSNPN and SVGIG (reference sequence). Here the CDR3 DNA reads TGTGCCTGGAGTAGCGGGGGGCCCCGGGAGACCCAGTACTTC. This translates into CAWSSGGPRETQYF.

This chain links TRBV18 with TRBJ2-2; possible D gene TRBD2, 6 bases. The germline V gene encodes CDR1 KGHSH and CDR2 LQKENI. V was shortened by 4 bases and J by 0 bases, with 18 bases between the two germline ends. The length of the CDR3 is 18 residues. CDR3 residues: CASSRDSVGGANTGELFF. In DNA form, the CDR3 reads TGTGCCAGCTCACGTGACAGTGTCGGGGGAGCGAACACCGGGGAGCTGTTTTTT.

The chain joins TRBV7-9 to TRBJ2-7, with TRBD1 identical over 8 bases. The V gene end was trimmed by 3 bases and the J gene end by 2 bases; junction bases not matched to a gene: 15. Germline V CDR1 and CDR2: SEHNR, FQNEAQ (reference sequence). The CDR3 runs 18 residues. CDR3 DNA: TGTGCCAGCAGCTTTGAAGGCGACCGAGGACAGGGCACCTACGAGCAGTACTTC. This translates into CASSFEGDRGQGTYEQYF. The variable domain in full, with the rest retrieved from reference TRBV7-9 and TRBJ2-7, is DTGVSQNPRHKITKRGQNVTFRCDPISEHNRLYWYRQTLGQGPEFLTYFQNEAQLEKSRLLSDRFSAERPKGSFSTLEIQRTEQGDSAMYLCASSFEGDRGQGTYEQYFGPGTRLTVT.

The chain is built from TRBV7-2 and TRBJ2-2, with 9 bases lining up with TRBD1. The CDR3 totals 16 residues. CDR1 and CDR2 (germline): SGHTA, FQGNSA. The V and J ends lost 5 bases and 5 bases, in that order; junction bases with no gene match: 9. The CDR3 spells CASSANPGQGTGELFF. The CDR3 DNA follows: TGTGCCAGCAGCGCAAACCCGGGACAGGGAACCGGGGAGCTGTTTTTT.

The rearrangement joins TRBV7-2 to TRBJ2-2, with 7 bases aligning to TRBD2. Germline loops: CDR1 SGHTA, CDR2 FQGNSA. The V gene end was trimmed by 5 bases and the J gene end by 4 bases; junction bases not matched to a gene: 4. The length of the CDR3 is 14 residues. The CDR3 here is CASSHPGGTGELFF. For the CDR3, the DNA is TGTGCCAGCAGCCACCCGGGGGGCACCGGGGAGCTGTTTTTT.

The chain combines TRBV6-6 with TRBJ1-1, with D possibly being TRBD1 (6 bases). This CDR3 contains 16 residues. Germline loops: CDR1 MNHNY, CDR2 SVGAGI (reference sequence). V was pared by 2 bases and J by 1 base, with 14 bases between. The CDR3 DNA reads as TGTGCCAGCAGTTACGGGGGGGACATCCCGAACACTGAAGCTTTCTTT. Translated, it gives CASSYGGDIPNTEAFF.

The chain is built from TRBV9 and TRBJ1-1; 9 nucleotides agree with TRBD1. Trimming removed 4 bases from V and 7 bases from J; junction bases left unmatched: 8. CDR1 SGDLS and CDR2 YYNGEE come from the germline V gene. CDR3 length equals 14 residues. The CDR3 DNA follows: TGTGCCAGCAGCAAGACAGGGGGTACCCTTGAAGCTTTCTTT. Protein sequence: CASSKTGGTLEAFF.

V and J are TRBV6-5 and TRBJ2-2; 7 positions match TRBD2. CDR3 length: 14 residues. With V trimmed by 7 bases and J by 5 bases, 7 bases remained unmatched. Germline CDR1 and CDR2: MNHEY and SVGAGI. The CDR3 DNA sequence: TGTGCCAGCACCACCGGGGGGAGGACCGGGGAGCTGTTTTTT. Its protein product is CASTTGGRTGELFF.

The chain uses TRBV6-6 and TRBJ1-1; TRBD1 matches 7 bases. The germline V gene encodes CDR1 MNHNY and CDR2 SVGAGI (reference sequence). The CDR3 covers 15 residues. V dropped 7 bases and J dropped 2; count of bases not matched to a gene: 10. The CDR3 sequence is CASINSGTENTEAFF. CDR3 in DNA: TGTGCCAGCATCAATTCGGGGACAGAAAACACTGAAGCTTTCTTT.